This paragraph covers one T cell receptor beta chain sequence. The antigen remains unidentified. This sample was taken from a study of T cell responses to AZD1222 COVID-19 vaccine. General observations from the study: Targeting of unmutated variant regions was reportedly seen in nearly half of spike-specific TCRs.

Assay: immunoSEQ multiplex PCR; the TCRdb copy retains only in-frame clones and omits some. This repertoire shows about 150,000 clones, about 93% found once; its top ten account for 4.5% to 5.5%. Germline loops: CDR1 MDHEN, CDR2 SYDVKM. Trimming cost V 5 bases and J 3 bases; bases outside gene matches: 6. The CDR3 is 15 residues long. The source is an adult in good health. Specimen: peripheral blood, collected on day 0 of AZD1222 vaccination. The chain combines TRBV28 with TRBJ1-5; 8 bases map to TRBD1. CDR3 DNA sequence: TGTGCCAGCAGTCTGGGACAGGCGTTCAATCAGCCCCAGCATTTT. Protein product: CASSLGQAFNQPQHF.